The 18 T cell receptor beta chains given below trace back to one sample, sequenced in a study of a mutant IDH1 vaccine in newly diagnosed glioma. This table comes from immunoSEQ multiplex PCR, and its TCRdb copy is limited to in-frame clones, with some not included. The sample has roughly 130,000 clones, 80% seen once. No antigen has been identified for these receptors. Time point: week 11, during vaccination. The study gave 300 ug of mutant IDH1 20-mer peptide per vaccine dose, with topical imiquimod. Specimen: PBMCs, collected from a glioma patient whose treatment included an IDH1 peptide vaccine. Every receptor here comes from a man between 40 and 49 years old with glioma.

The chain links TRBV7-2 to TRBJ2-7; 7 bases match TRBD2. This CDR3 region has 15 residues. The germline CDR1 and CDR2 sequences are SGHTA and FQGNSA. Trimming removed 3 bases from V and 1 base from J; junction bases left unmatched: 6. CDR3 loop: CASSFPPGGSYEQYF. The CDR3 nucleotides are TGTGCCAGCAGCTTCCCCCCCGGGGGGTCCTACGAGCAGTACTTC.

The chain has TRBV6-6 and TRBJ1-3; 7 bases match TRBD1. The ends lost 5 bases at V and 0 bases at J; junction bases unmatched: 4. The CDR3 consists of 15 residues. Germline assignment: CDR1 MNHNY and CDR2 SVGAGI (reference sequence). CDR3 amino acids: CASSPDRASGNTIYF. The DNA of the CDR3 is TGTGCCAGCAGTCCCGACAGGGCCTCTGGAAACACCATATATTTT.

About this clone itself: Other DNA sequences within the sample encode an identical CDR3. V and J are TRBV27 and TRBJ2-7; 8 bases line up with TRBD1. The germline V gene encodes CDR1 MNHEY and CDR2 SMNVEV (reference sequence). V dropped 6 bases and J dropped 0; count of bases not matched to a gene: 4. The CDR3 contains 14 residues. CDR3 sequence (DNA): TGTGCCAGCAGACCGGGACAGGTCTCCTACGAGCAGTACTTC. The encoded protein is CASRPGQVSYEQYF.

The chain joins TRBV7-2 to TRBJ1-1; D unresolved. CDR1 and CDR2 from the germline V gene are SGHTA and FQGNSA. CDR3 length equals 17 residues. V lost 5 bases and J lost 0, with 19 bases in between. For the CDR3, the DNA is TGTGCCAGCAGCCTTGTACCGCCCGGAGTCTTGAACACTGAAGCTTTCTTT. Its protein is CASSLVPPGVLNTEAFF. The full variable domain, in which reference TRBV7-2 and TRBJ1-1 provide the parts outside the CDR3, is GAGVSQSPSNKVTEKGKDVELRCDPISGHTALYWYRQSLGQGLEFLIYFQGNSAPDKSGLPSDRFSAERTGGSVSTLTIQRTQQEDSAVYLCASSLVPPGVLNTEAFFGQGTRLTVV.

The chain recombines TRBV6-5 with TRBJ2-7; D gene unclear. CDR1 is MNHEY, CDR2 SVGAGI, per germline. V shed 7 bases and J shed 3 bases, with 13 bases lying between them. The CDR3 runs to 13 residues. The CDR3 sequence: CASTPGLDYEQYF. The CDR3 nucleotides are TGTGCCAGCACCCCCGGATTGGACTACGAGCAGTACTTC.

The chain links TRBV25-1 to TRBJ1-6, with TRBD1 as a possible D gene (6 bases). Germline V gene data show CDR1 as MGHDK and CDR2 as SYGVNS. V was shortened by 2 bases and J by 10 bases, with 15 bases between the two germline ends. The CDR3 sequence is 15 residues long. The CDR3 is CASSEPAGAGSPLHF. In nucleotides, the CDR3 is TGTGCCAGCAGTGAACCGGCGGGGGCTGGGTCACCCCTCCACTTT.

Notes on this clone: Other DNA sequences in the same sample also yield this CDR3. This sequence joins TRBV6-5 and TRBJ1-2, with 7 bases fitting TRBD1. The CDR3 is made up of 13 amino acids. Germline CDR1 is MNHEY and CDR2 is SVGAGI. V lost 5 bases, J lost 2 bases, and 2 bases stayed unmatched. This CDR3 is CASSRQGNYGYTF. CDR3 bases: TGTGCCAGCAGTCGACAGGGCAACTATGGCTACACCTTC.

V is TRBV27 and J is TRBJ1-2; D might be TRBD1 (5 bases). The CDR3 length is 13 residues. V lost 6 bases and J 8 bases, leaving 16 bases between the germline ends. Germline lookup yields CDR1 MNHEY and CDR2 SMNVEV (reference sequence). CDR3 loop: CASRPRGGPGYTF. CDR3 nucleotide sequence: TGTGCCAGCAGGCCCCGGGGGGGACCCGGCTACACCTTC.

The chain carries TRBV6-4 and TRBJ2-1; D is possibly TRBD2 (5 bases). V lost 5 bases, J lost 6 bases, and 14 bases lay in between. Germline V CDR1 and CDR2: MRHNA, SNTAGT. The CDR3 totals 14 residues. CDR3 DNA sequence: TGTGCCAGCAGTCTCGGGCTAGCTAGCAATGAGCAGTTCTTC. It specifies CASSLGLASNEQFF.

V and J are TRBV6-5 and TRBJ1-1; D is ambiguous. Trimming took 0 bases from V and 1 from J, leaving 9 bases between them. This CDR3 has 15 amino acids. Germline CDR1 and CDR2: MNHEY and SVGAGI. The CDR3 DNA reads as TGTGCCAGCAGTTACTCGATTGTCGGGAACACTGAAGCTTTCTTT. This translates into CASSYSIVGNTEAFF.

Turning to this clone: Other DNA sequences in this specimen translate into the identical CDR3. As DNA, the CDR3 is TGCAGCGTTGACAGGGCCATTATGTTCTTC. Amino acids: CSVDRAIMFF. The chain employs TRBV29-1 and TRBJ2-1, with D possibly being TRBD1 (5 bases). V was trimmed by 3 bases and J by 15 bases, leaving 12 bases between them. The CDR3 runs to 10 residues. Germline CDR1 and CDR2: SQVTM and ANQGSEA.

CDR3 sequence: CASSDSGRTILAKNIQYF. In nucleotides, the CDR3 is TGTGCCAGCAGCGACTCGGGACGGACAATCCTAGCCAAAAACATTCAGTACTTC. V usage is TRBV7-9 and J usage is TRBJ2-4; D may correspond to TRBD1 or TRBD2 (5 bases each). This CDR3 spans 18 amino acids. Per germline, CDR1 SEHNR and CDR2 FQNEAQ (reference sequence). The V gene lost 5 bases and the J gene lost 0 bases, with 20 bases spanning the gap.

The CDR3 loop reads CASSLGRTYEQYF. CDR3 sequence (DNA): TGTGCCAGCAGTTTAGGCAGGACCTACGAGCAGTACTTC. The V and J genes are TRBV27 and TRBJ2-7; D is unclear. Germline-derived CDR1 and CDR2 are MNHEY and SMNVEV (reference sequence). V gave up 2 bases and J gave up 2 bases, with 7 bases separating them. The CDR3 contains 13 residues.

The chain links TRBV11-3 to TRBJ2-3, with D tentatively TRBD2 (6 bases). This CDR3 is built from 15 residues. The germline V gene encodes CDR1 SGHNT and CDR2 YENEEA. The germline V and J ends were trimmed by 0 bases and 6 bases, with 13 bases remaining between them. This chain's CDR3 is CASSLDGVGGDTQYF. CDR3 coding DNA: TGTGCCAGCAGCTTAGATGGGGTAGGAGGGGATACGCAGTATTTT. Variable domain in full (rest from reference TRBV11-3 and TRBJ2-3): EAGVVQSPRYKIIEKKQPVAFWCNPISGHNTLYWYLQNLGQGPELLIRYENEEAVDDSQLPKDRFSAERLKGVDSTLKIQPAELGDSAVYLCASSLDGVGGDTQYFGPGTRLTVL.

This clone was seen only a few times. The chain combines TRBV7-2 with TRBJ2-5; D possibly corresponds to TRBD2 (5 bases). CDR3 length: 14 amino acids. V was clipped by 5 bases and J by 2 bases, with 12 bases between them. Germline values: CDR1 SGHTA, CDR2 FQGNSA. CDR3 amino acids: CASSKPGNQETQYF. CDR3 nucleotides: TGTGCCAGCAGCAAACCCGGGAATCAAGAGACCCAGTACTTC.

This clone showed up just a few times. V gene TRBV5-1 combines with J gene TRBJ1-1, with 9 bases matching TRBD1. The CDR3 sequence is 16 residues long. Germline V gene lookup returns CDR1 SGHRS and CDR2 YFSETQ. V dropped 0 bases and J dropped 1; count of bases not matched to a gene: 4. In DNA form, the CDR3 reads TGCGCCAGCAGCTTGGGAACAGGGGGCAGGAACACTGAAGCTTTCTTT. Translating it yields CASSLGTGGRNTEAFF.

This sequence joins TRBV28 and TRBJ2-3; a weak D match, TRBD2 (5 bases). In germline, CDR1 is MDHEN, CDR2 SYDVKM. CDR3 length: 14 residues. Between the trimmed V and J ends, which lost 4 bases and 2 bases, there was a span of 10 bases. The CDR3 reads CASSSPGFTDTQYF. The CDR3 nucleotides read TGTGCCAGCAGTTCGCCGGGGTTCACAGATACGCAGTATTTT.

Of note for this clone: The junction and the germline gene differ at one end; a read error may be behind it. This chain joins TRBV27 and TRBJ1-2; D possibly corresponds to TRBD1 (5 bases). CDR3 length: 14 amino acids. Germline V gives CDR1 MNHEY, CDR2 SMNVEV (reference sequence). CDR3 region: CASSLSGTDDGYTF. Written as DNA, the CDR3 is TGTGCCAGCAGTCTATCCGGGACGGATGATGGCTACACCTTC.